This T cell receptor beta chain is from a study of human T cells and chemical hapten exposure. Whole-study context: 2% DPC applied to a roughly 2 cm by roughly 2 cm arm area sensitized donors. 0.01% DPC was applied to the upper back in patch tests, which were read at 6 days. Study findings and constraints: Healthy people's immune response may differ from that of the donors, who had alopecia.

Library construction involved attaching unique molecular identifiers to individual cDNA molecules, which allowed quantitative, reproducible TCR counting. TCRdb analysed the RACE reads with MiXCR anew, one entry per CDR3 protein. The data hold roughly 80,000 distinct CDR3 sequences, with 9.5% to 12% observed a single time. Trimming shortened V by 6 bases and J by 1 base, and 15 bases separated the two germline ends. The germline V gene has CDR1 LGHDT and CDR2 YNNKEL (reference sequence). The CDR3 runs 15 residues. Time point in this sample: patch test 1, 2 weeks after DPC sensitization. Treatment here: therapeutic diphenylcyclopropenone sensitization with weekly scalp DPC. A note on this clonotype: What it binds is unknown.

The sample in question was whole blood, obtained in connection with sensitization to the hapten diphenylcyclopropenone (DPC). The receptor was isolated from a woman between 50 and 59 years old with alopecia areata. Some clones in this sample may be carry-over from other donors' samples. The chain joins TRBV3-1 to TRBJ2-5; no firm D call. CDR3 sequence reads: CASRLTGARQETQYF. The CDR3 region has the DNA TGTGCCAGCAGGCTGACGGGCGCCCGCCAAGAGACCCAGTACTTC.